This TCR beta chain was identified in a study of cytomegalovirus exposure and HLA in healthy donors. PCR was performed using 60 Vbeta and 13 Jbeta primers. Sequenced by immunoSEQ multiplex PCR; TCRdb stores in-frame clones only, minus some. The sample yields around 200,000 clones, about 84% seen once. V lost 2 bases to trimming and J lost 4 bases, with 11 bases between them. Germline lookup yields CDR1 GTSNPN and CDR2 SVGIG (reference sequence). The CDR3 is 13 amino acids. Concerning this clone itself: Its antigen is not identified.

Study-wide results and caveats: A later analysis linked a missense DCLRE1C variant to TCR beta V- and J-gene trimming.

This rearrangement joins TRBV30 to TRBJ1-1; D is ambiguous. The receptor's source is a man aged 50 to 59 in good health and CMV-seronegative. Sequenced sample: PBMCs. CDR3: CAWSQRTATEAFF. CDR3 coding DNA: TGTGCCTGGAGTCAACGGACTGCCACTGAAGCTTTCTTT.